These 8 T cell receptor beta chains were sequenced from one sample in a study of blood T cells in healthy people across ages. A J-beta primer mix and a sample-barcoded 5' primer were used in a second PCR of roughly 6 to 11 cycles. TCRdb redid the calling of the 5' RACE reads with MiXCR, one entry per CDR3 protein. The table lists approximately 800,000 distinct CDR3 sequences, about 48% of them singletons. The sample taken for sequencing was blood. All receptors derive from an elderly man in good health.

The gene calls are TRBV2 and TRBJ2-7, with D hard to call. The germline gives CDR1 SNHLY, CDR2 FYNNEI. The V end lost 4 bases, the J end lost 3 bases, and 10 bases lay between the germline ends. The CDR3 is 13 residues long. For the CDR3, the DNA is TGTGCCAGCAGTGTGGCAGTAATCTACGAGCAGTACTTC. Translation: CASSVAVIYEQYF.

The chain carries TRBV4-1 and TRBJ2-5, with 9 bases lining up with TRBD1. The J call may not be correct, given that the DNA end is closer to TRBJ2-7. Germline-derived CDR1 and CDR2 are MGHRA and YSYEKL. The CDR3 contains 17 residues. The CDR3: CASSQRHDRGAFYEQYF. Here the CDR3 DNA reads TGCGCCAGCAGCCAAAGACACGACAGGGGGGCCTTCTACGAGCAGTACTTC.

The rearrangement links TRBV5-1 to TRBJ2-4, with a weak D call TRBD1 (7 bases). V shed 4 bases and J shed 13 bases, with 24 bases lying between them. CDR1 is SGHRS and CDR2 is YFSETQ in the germline V gene. There are 15 residues in the CDR3. CDR3 bases: TGCGCCAGCAGCCGGGACAGTTTGGAGGGCCACGAACAGTACTTC. Its protein is CASSRDSLEGHEQYF.

This sequence joins TRBV25-1 and TRBJ1-2; D gene ambiguous. The CDR3 spans 12 residues. The V and J ends lost 6 bases and 2 bases respectively, with 7 bases between them. Per the germline V gene, CDR1 is MGHDK and CDR2 is SYGVNS. The CDR3 spells CASRTQNYGYTF. For the CDR3, the DNA is TGTGCCAGCAGAACACAGAACTATGGCTACACCTTC.

The chain carries TRBV12-3 or TRBV12-4 and TRBJ2-1; D may be TRBD1 (5 bases). This CDR3 spans 15 amino acids. Trimming removed 6 bases from V and 4 bases from J, with 16 bases in between. CDR3 sequence: CASSLRAALYNEQFF. The CDR3 bases are TGTGCCAGCAGCCTCAGGGCCGCCCTGTACAATGAGCAGTTCTTC.

This clonotype showed up many times. The chain carries TRBV5-1 and TRBJ1-2; 7 bases align to TRBD1. With 4 bases clipped from V and 7 bases from J, the junction kept 7 bases outside the gene matches. CDR1 is SGHRS, CDR2 YFSETQ, per germline. The CDR3 consists of 13 residues. CDR3 region: CASSAGGDGGYTF. The CDR3 DNA reads TGCGCCAGCAGCGCAGGGGGTGATGGTGGCTACACCTTC.

This chain joins TRBV12-3 or TRBV12-4 and TRBJ1-6; TRBD1 matches 10 bases. The CDR3 length is 16 residues. After removal of 7 bases from V and 5 bases from J, the junction contained 8 bases not matched to a gene. CDR3 sequence: CASTPPGQGNNSPLHF. As DNA, the CDR3 is TGTGCCAGCACTCCCCCGGGACAGGGGAATAATTCACCCCTCCACTTT.

This clonotype was counted only a few times. V and J are TRBV27 and TRBJ2-1; D may be TRBD1 (6 bases). V was cut by 6 bases and J by 6 bases, with 12 bases left in between. The CDR3 is 13 residues long. The germline V gene has CDR1 MNHEY and CDR2 SMNVEV (reference sequence). CDR3 in DNA: TGTGCCAGCAGAGCCAGGGGCGGCAATGAGCAGTTCTTC. Translation gives CASRARGGNEQFF.